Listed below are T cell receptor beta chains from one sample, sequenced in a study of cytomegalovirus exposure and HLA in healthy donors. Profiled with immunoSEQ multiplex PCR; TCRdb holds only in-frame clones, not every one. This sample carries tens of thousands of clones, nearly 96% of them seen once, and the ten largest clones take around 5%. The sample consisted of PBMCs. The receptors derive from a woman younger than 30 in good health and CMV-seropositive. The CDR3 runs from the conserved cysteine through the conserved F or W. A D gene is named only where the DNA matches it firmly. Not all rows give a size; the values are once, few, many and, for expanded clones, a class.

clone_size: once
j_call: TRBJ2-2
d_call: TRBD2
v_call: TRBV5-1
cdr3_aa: CASSDPSGRGTGELFF
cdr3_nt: TGCGCCAGCAGCGATCCTAGCGGGAGAGGAACCGGGGAGCTGTTTTTT

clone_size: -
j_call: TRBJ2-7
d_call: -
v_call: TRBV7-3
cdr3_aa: CASSWDNGYEQYF
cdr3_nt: TGTGCCAGCAGCTGGGACAACGGCTACGAGCAGTACTTC

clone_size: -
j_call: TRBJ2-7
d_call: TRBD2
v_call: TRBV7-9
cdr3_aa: CASSRYGTSLEQYF
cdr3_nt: TGTGCCAGCAGCCGTTACGGGACTAGCCTCGAGCAGTACTTC

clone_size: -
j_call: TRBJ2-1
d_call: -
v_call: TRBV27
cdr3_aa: CASSLADSVYNEQFF
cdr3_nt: TGTGCCAGCAGTTTAGCGGACTCCGTATACAATGAGCAGTTCTTC

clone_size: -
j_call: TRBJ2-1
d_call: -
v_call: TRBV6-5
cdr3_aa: CASSQPGNNEQFF
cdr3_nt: TGTGCCAGCAGCCAGCCAGGTAACAATGAGCAGTTCTTC

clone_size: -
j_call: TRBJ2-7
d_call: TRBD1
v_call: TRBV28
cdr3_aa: CASSSKGQSFF
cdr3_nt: TGTGCCAGCAGTTCTAAGGGACAGTCCTTTTTC

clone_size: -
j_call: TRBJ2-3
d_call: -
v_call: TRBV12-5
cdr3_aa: CASGLVLSEPPTDTQYF
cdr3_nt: TGTGCTAGTGGTTTGGTACTTAGCGAGCCTCCCACAGATACGCAGTATTTT

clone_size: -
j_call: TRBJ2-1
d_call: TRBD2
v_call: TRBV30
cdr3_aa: CAWSLTGTSYNEQFF
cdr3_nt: TGTGCCTGGAGTCTGACCGGGACTAGTTACAATGAGCAGTTCTTC

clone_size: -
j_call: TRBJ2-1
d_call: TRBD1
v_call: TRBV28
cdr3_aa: CASSSRTGQFLANEQFF
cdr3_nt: TGTGCCAGCAGTTCCCGGACAGGGCAATTCCTGGCCAATGAGCAGTTCTTC

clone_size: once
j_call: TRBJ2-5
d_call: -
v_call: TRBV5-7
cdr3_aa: CASASLLGAEQETQYF
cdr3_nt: TGTGCCAGCGCATCCCTTCTAGGGGCCGAACAGGAGACCCAGTACTTC

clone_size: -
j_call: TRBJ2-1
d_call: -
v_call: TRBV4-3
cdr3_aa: CASSQDLDWIYNEQFF
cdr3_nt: TGCGCCAGCAGCCAAGATTTAGACTGGATCTACAATGAGCAGTTCTTC

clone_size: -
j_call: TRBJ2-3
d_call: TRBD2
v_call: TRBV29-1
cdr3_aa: CSVEVWRESTDTQYF
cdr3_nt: TGCAGCGTTGAAGTATGGCGGGAGAGCACAGATACGCAGTATTTT

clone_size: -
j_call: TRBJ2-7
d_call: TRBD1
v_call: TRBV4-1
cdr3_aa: CASSQVQGDLYEQYF
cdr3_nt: TGCGCCAGCAGCCAAGTTCAGGGGGATCTCTACGAGCAGTACTTC

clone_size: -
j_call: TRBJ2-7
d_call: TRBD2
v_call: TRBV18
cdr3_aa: CASSPDLGLNSYEQYF
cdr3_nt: TGTGCCAGCTCACCAGACCTGGGACTAAACTCCTACGAGCAGTACTTC

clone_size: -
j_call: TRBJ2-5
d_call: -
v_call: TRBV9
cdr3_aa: CASSVGPRSGETQYF
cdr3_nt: TGTGCCAGCAGCGTAGGTCCTCGGTCGGGAGAGACCCAGTACTTC

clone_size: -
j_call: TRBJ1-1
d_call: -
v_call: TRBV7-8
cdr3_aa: CASSLFLATGRVSTEAFF
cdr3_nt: TGTGCCAGCAGCTTATTTCTGGCGACAGGCCGAGTGAGCACTGAAGCTTTCTTT

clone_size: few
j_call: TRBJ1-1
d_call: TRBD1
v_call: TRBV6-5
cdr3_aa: CASSLTGEGTEAFF
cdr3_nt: TGTGCCAGCAGTCTGACAGGGGAGGGCACTGAAGCTTTCTTT

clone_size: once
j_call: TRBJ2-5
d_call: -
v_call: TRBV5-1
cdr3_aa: CASSYGSETQYF
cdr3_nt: TGCGCCAGCAGCTACGGGTCGGAGACCCAGTACTTC

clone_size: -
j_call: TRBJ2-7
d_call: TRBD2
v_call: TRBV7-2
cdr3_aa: CASSSQGSGRIGSYEQYF
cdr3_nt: TGTGCCAGCAGCTCTCAGGGTAGCGGGAGGATCGGGTCCTACGAGCAGTACTTC

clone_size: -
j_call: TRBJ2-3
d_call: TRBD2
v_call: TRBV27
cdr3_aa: CASSSSGTTDTQYF
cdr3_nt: TGTGCCAGCAGTTCTAGCGGCACCACAGATACGCAGTATTTT

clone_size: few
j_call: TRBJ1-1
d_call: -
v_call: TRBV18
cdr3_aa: CASSPPRADRNEAFF
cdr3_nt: TGTGCCAGCTCACCTCCCCGCGCGGACAGAAATGAAGCTTTCTTT

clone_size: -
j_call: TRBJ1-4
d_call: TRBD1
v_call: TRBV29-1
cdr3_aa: CSVDTGTGNEKLFF
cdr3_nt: TGCAGCGTTGATACCGGGACAGGGAATGAAAAACTGTTTTTT

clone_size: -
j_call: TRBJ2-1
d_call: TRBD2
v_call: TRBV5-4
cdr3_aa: CASTSVGLAVGEQFF
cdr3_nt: TGTGCCAGCACCTCAGTGGGACTAGCGGTTGGTGAGCAGTTCTTC

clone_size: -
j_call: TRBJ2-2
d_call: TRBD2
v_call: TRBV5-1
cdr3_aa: CASIPGTSGLVGELFF
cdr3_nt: TGCGCCAGCATCCCCGGGACTAGCGGATTGGTCGGGGAGCTGTTTTTT

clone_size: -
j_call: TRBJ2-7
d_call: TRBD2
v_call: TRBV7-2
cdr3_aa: CASSVGAGGAYEQYF
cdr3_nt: TGTGCCAGCAGCGTGGGGGCGGGAGGGGCCTACGAGCAGTACTTC

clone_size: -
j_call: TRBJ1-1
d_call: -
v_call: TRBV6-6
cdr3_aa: CASSTSGFTEAFF
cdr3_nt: TGTGCCAGCAGTACGTCAGGTTTCACTGAAGCTTTCTTT

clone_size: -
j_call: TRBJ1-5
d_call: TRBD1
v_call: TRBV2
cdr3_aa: CASRARGISNQPQHF
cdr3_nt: TGTGCCAGCAGGGCCAGGGGGATAAGCAATCAGCCCCAGCATTTT

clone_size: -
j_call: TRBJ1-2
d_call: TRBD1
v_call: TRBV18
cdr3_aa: CASSTRSDRDYGYTF
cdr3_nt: TGTGCCAGCTCAACAAGATCCGACAGGGACTATGGCTACACCTTC

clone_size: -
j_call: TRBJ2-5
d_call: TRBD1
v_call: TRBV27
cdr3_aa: CASSPQGEETQYF
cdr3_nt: TGTGCCAGCAGTCCGCAGGGGGAAGAGACCCAGTACTTC

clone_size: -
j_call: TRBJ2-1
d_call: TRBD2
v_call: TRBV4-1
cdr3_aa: CASSQLPIAGGNYNEQFF
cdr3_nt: TGCGCCAGCAGCCAACTACCCATAGCGGGGGGGAACTACAATGAGCAGTTCTTC

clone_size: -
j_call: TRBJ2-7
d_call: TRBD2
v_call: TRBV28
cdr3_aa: CASSGLAGAGEQYF
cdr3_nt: TGTGCCAGCAGTGGACTAGCGGGAGCAGGGGAGCAGTACTTC

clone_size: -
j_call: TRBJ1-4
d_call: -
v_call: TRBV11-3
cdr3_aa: CASSRRTVTNEKLFF
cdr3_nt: TGTGCCAGCAGTCGCCGGACAGTAACTAATGAAAAACTGTTTTTT

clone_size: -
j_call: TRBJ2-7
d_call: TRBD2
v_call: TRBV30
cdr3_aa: CAWSGGLGRYEQYF
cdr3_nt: TGTGCCTGGAGTGGGGGACTAGGACGGTACGAGCAGTACTTC